This TCR beta chain is from a study of untreated major depressive disorder (dated by TCRdb to the late 2010s). Concerning the study at large: In this cross-sectional case-control comparison, antidepressant-free major depressive disorder patients and individually matched non-depressed controls were compared on T cell phenotype and TCR repertoire. Differences in Vbeta 5.1, Vbeta 11 and Vbeta 22 usage observed by flow cytometry in the whole cohort were followed up by sequencing.

For sex, age, current smoking status and body mass index, every depressed patient had a pairwise-matched non-depressed control. Every participant was of European descent. Controls had no current or lifetime mood disorder and scored 5 or less on the Quick Inventory of Depressive Symptoms-Self Report. Major medical conditions, Axis I/II comorbidities, regular medication or illicit drug use, and drinking over 100 g alcohol a week were all grounds for excluding any participant. From each participant, approximately 30 ml of peripheral blood was collected into EDTA tubes. Using the BD IMag Human CD4 T Lymphocyte Enrichment Set, CD4+ T cells were purified from thawed PBMCs via magnetic negative selection. Flow cytometry confirmed that the CD4+ enrichment method typically gave around 95% purity. A subgroup of a few case-control pairs, selected blind to chemokine receptor expression and flow-cytometric repertoire skewing results, was subjected to TCRbeta sequencing. Every blood sample was taken in the morning at 8:00 a.m., after which PBMCs were separated out using Ficoll-Hypaque gradient centrifugation. Until being assayed, PBMCs were kept in liquid nitrogen after cryopreservation by gradual cooling to -80 degrees C.

Taken from the germline V gene (reference sequence), the CDR1 and CDR2 loops are MNHEY and SMNVEV. V was cut back by 0 bases and J by 8 bases, leaving a gap of 7 bases between them. The CDR3 covers 13 residues, taking in both the cysteine and the phenylalanine. The only DNA kept is the CDR3, 39 bases in frame from the first base. Paper-wide results and their limitations: In the sequencing data, TRBV25-01 and TRBV02-01 usage matched the flow-cytometry pattern without reaching statistical significance. For the sequencing comparisons, one-tailed planned tests were applied to only three Vbeta families that had been selected in advance. In every sequenced subject, all of the top five TRBV05-01 clones were private clones. Higher TRBV05-01 (Vbeta 5.1) usage among CD4+ T cells of depressed patients compared with controls was confirmed by sequencing, with p = 0.040 in a one-tailed test. Because of the strict matching and exclusion criteria, the study sample was comparatively small, which limits how generalizable the findings are.

Remarks on this clone: The antigen this receptor binds is unknown. Base qualities were left out, and no much larger clone turns up one base away.

The Qiagen DNeasy Blood and Tissue Kit was used to extract total genomic DNA from purified CD4+ T cells. Amplification and sequencing of the TCRbeta CDR3 region, as defined according to IMGT, were carried out with immunoSEQ immunosequencing protocols. As for the original processing: Raw sequence data were preprocessed by the immunoSEQ service for PCR and sequencing error correction. After being loaded into the immunoSEQ Analyzer, the data underwent further analysis with VDJtools v1.0.7. The paired Wilcoxon signed-rank test was applied to assess differences between patients and controls. This is the immuneACCESS table as TCRdb keeps it, with only in-frame sequences that have V and J called. A part of the clones is gone; compared with another copy, unresolved V genes explain less than half, and the rest is unexplained. V, J and clone size were drawn from that table, and D and trimming were deduced from the DNA. Here the sample has 20,000 to 25,000 clones; 87% occur a single time. The biggest ten clones account for approximately 5.1% of the sample.

This TCR was recovered from a woman in her twenties or thirties in good health. The chain links TRBV27 with TRBJ1-4; TRBD1 is possibly the D segment (5 matching bases). Specimen: CD4+ T cells from PBMCs. The CDR3 amino acid sequence is: CASSLSSGEKLFF. The DNA is TGTGCCAGCAGTTTATCGTCAGGGGAAAAACTGTTTTTT.